What follows are 28 T cell receptor beta chains derived from one specimen sequenced in a study of blood T cell repertoires in COVID-19. Only in-frame clones appear in the TCRdb table, and some are missing; sequencing was by immunoSEQ multiplex PCR. The sample has 130,000 to 150,000 clones; roughly 84% are singletons. What was sequenced was PBMCs or T cells enriched from blood (not recorded which). These receptors originate from a woman in her forties or fifties who had been exposed to COVID-19.

A single count supports this clone. This chain connects TRBV4-2 to TRBJ1-2; possible D gene TRBD1, 5 bases. The CDR3 covers 19 residues. Germline V gene lookup returns CDR1 LGHNA and CDR2 YNFKEQ. V was pared by 7 bases and J by 7 bases, with 34 bases between. CDR3 amino acids: CASTTSRYWSENGGSGYTF. CDR3 nucleotides: TGTGCCAGCACCACGAGTCGTTATTGGTCAGAGAACGGGGGGTCTGGCTACACCTTC.

The chain uses TRBV7-2 and TRBJ2-7, with 10 bases identical to TRBD2. Germline lookup yields CDR1 SGHTA and CDR2 FQGNSA. Trimming took 3 bases from V and 9 from J; bases not matched to a gene: 14. The CDR3 spans 16 residues. The chain's CDR3 is CASSFDSASSGSVQYF. CDR3 bases: TGTGCCAGCAGCTTCGATTCGGCGTCTAGCGGGAGTGTGCAGTACTTC.

The CDR3 nucleotides read TGCGCCAGCAGCCCCAGAGTGGGTGGACAGGGGAGCACTGAAGCTTTCTTT. As protein: CASSPRVGGQGSTEAFF. V is TRBV4-3 and J is TRBJ1-1; TRBD1 matches 9 bases. The CDR3 spans 17 residues. Germline V gene sequence: CDR1 LGHNA, CDR2 YSLEER. J was trimmed by 4 bases and V by 4 bases; bases with no gene match: 13.

CDR3 nucleotide sequence: TGTGCCAGCAGGGGGGACAGCTCCCCGGATTCACCCCTCCACTTT. This codes for CASRGDSSPDSPLHF. This sequence joins TRBV2 and TRBJ1-6, with 7 bases that match TRBD1. Losses at the gene ends were 6 bases for V and 8 bases for J; bases not matched to a gene: 10. This CDR3 is built from 15 residues. CDR1 is SNHLY and CDR2 is FYNNEI in the germline V gene.

The chain links TRBV7-2 to TRBJ2-7; the D is unclear. Looked up from germline, CDR1 is SGHTA and CDR2 is FQGNSA. The germline V and J ends were trimmed by 5 bases and 0 bases, with 14 bases remaining between them. The CDR3 has 15 amino acids. CDR3 nucleotide sequence: TGTGCCAGCAGCCTCCCGACACTGACCTCCTACGAGCAGTACTTC. Its protein product is CASSLPTLTSYEQYF.

V and J are TRBV12-1 and TRBJ1-4; the table assigns TRBD1, which was not confirmed against the DNA. TRBV12-1 is described as a pseudogene. The CDR3 has 11 residues. CDR3 region: CASSFQEKLFF. The CDR3 region has the DNA TGTGCCAGCAGCTTTCAGGAAAAACTGTTTTTT.

This clone was counted between two and nine times. The V call is TRBV15, the J call TRBJ2-1, with 8 bases that match TRBD2. V lost 0 bases to trimming and J lost 7 bases; unmatched junction nucleotides: 5. Per the germline V gene, CDR1 is LNHNV and CDR2 is YYDKDF (reference sequence). CDR3 size: 15 residues. The CDR3 coding sequence is TGTGCCACCAGCAGAGATTTTCGCGGGGGGAATGAGCAGTTCTTC. Translated: CATSRDFRGGNEQFF.

V and J are TRBV7-2 and TRBJ1-5; 8 positions agree with TRBD1. CDR3 length: 14 residues. The V gene's germline CDR1 is SGHTA and CDR2 FQGNSA. V gave up 4 bases and J gave up 5 bases; unmatched junction bases: 4. Written as DNA, the CDR3 is TGTGCCAGCAGCTACAGGGGGGGCCATCAGCCCCAGCATTTT. Its protein product is CASSYRGGHQPQHF. Variable domain in full (rest from reference TRBV7-2 and TRBJ1-5): GAGVSQSPSNKVTEKGKDVELRCDPISGHTALYWYRQSLGQGLEFLIYFQGNSAPDKSGLPSDRFSAERTGGSVSTLTIQRTQQEDSAVYLCASSYRGGHQPQHFGDGTRLSIL.

This chain links TRBV7-2 with TRBJ2-3; TRBD2 matches 9 bases. The CDR3 is 14 amino acids. Germline trimming cut 1 base from V and 12 bases from J; bases unmatched to any gene: 8. Per germline, CDR1 SGHTA and CDR2 FQGNSA. DNA for the CDR3: TGTGCCAGCAGCTTAGGAGGGTCTAGCGGGGTTCAGTATTTT. Its protein is CASSLGGSSGVQYF.

This chain links TRBV4-1 with TRBJ2-7; 12 bases match TRBD2. Trimming at V came to 4 bases and at J to 5 bases, leaving 6 bases not matched to a gene. Germline CDR1 and CDR2: MGHRA and YSYEKL. The CDR3 is 15 residues long. DNA of the CDR3: TGCGCCAGCAGCCCCGGACTAGCGGGGTTAAACGAGCAGTACTTC. The encoded protein is CASSPGLAGLNEQYF.

This chain connects TRBV4-1 to TRBJ1-4, with a weak D call TRBD1 (5 bases). The CDR3 is made up of 14 amino acids. Germline V gives CDR1 MGHRA, CDR2 YSYEKL. Trimming took 5 bases from V and 3 from J, leaving 10 bases between them. CDR3 protein: CASSVDSANEKLFF. DNA for the CDR3: TGCGCCAGCAGCGTCGACAGCGCTAATGAAAAACTGTTTTTT.

This chain links TRBV15 with TRBJ2-1; D is possibly TRBD2 (6 bases). Germline values: CDR1 LNHNV, CDR2 YYDKDF (reference sequence). CDR3 size: 12 residues. V shed 1 base and J shed 8 bases, with 6 bases lying between them. The CDR3 DNA reads as TGTGCCACCAGCAGAGGGGGGGATGAGCAGTTCTTC. It translates to CATSRGGDEQFF.

V and J are TRBV2 and TRBJ2-2; TRBD1 agrees at 8 bases. The CDR3 has 15 residues. With 5 bases clipped from V and 0 bases from J, the junction kept 2 bases outside the gene matches. From germline, CDR1 is SNHLY and CDR2 FYNNEI. The CDR3 reads CASSLDRANTGELFF. As DNA, the CDR3 is TGTGCCAGCAGTTTGGACAGGGCGAACACCGGGGAGCTGTTTTTT.

The genes are TRBV19 and TRBJ1-2, with D maybe TRBD1 (5 bases). In germline, CDR1 is LNHDA, CDR2 SQIVND (reference sequence). Trimming left V 8 bases short and J 8 bases short, with 9 bases between. The CDR3 has 10 amino acids. CDR3 sequence (DNA): TGTGCCAGTGGGACTTACGGCTACACCTTC. Its protein product is CASGTYGYTF.

This chain connects TRBV29-1 to TRBJ1-1, with D uncertain. V was shortened by 8 bases and J by 4 bases, with 11 bases between the two germline ends. Germline V CDR1 and CDR2: SQVTM, ANQGSEA. The CDR3 is 11 residues long. The CDR3 DNA reads as TGCAGCCATGAGCGGGGCACTGAAGCTTTCTTT. It codes for CSHERGTEAFF.

The CDR3 region is CASSPRGQRGSYNEQFF. The CDR3 coding sequence is TGCGCCAGCAGCCCCCGGGGGCAGCGGGGCTCCTACAATGAGCAGTTCTTC. This chain uses TRBV5-1 with TRBJ2-1, with D tentatively TRBD2 (7 bases). V was clipped by 4 bases and J by 0 bases, with 17 bases between them. Germline V gene sequence: CDR1 SGHRS, CDR2 YFSETQ. The CDR3 sequence is 17 residues long.

The gene calls are TRBV9 and TRBJ2-1, with 9 bases matching TRBD2. This CDR3 has 13 amino acids. With 4 bases clipped from V and 9 bases from J, the junction kept 5 bases outside the gene matches. Germline V CDR1 and CDR2: SGDLS, YYNGEE. The CDR3 here is CASSTTSGGEQFF. Written as DNA, the CDR3 is TGTGCCAGCAGCACGACTAGCGGCGGTGAGCAGTTCTTC.

The chain recombines TRBV5-6 with TRBJ1-5; tentative D call: TRBD1 (6 bases). The ends were cut back, 0 bases at V and 3 bases at J, with 10 bases in the middle. CDR1 SGHDT and CDR2 YYEEEE come from the germline V gene. The CDR3 is made up of 15 amino acids. CDR3 sequence: CASSLAGVVNQPQHF. DNA for the CDR3: TGTGCCAGCAGCTTGGCAGGGGTGGTCAATCAGCCCCAGCATTTT.

On this clone itself: The junction departs from germline at one end; a sequencing error may be responsible. The chain recombines TRBV7-7 with TRBJ2-5; TRBD2 aligns across 13 bases. The CDR3 is 15 amino acids. CDR1 and CDR2 from the germline V gene are SSHAT and FNYEAQ (reference sequence). CDR3 in DNA: TGTGCTAGCAGCTCACTAGCGGGGGGGCAAGAGACCCAGTACTTC. Translated, it gives CASSSLAGGQETQYF.

The rearrangement uses TRBV7-6 and TRBJ1-6, with a tentative D call TRBD1 (5 bases). Germline V gives CDR1 SGHVS, CDR2 FNYEAQ. The CDR3 spans 17 residues. V lost 2 bases to trimming and J lost 0 bases, with 11 bases between them. Here the CDR3 DNA reads TGTGCCAGCAGCTTAATCCCCCAGGGCTCCTATAATTCACCCCTCCACTTT. Protein sequence: CASSLIPQGSYNSPLHF.

This chain uses TRBV6-5 with TRBJ1-2; D may be TRBD1 (5 bases). CDR1 is MNHEY, CDR2 SVGAGI, per germline. V was pared by 2 bases and J by 4 bases, with 8 bases between. This CDR3 is built from 13 residues. The DNA of the CDR3 is TGTGCCAGCAGTTACGGGGCCCTCTATGGCTACACCTTC. Its protein product is CASSYGALYGYTF.

The chain couples TRBV30 to TRBJ2-1, with 11 bases matching TRBD2. The CDR3 is 14 residues long. J gave up 7 bases and V 5 bases, and 7 bases lay outside the gene matches. CDR1 is GTSNPN, CDR2 SVGIG, per germline (reference sequence). The CDR3 reads CAWGGTSGYNEQFF. As DNA, the CDR3 is TGTGCCTGGGGCGGGACTAGCGGCTATAATGAGCAGTTCTTC.

The chain carries TRBV6-6 and TRBJ2-1, with D perhaps matching TRBD2 (5 bases). CDR1 is MNHNY, CDR2 SVGAGI, per germline (reference sequence). V gave up 0 bases and J gave up 5 bases, with 14 bases separating them. CDR3 length equals 16 residues. Here the CDR3 reads CASSYSSNGLNNEQFF. The CDR3 DNA reads as TGTGCCAGCAGTTACTCAAGTAATGGACTCAACAATGAGCAGTTCTTC.

This clone turned up a few times. The rearrangement uses TRBV4-2 and TRBJ2-7; D gene unclear. V was pared by 2 bases and J by 1 base, with 9 bases between. CDR1 LGHNA and CDR2 YNFKEQ come from the germline V gene. CDR3 size: 14 residues. The CDR3 here is CASSQLGMSYEQYF. The CDR3 nucleotides are TGTGCCAGCAGCCAACTAGGTATGTCCTACGAGCAGTACTTC.

The rearrangement links TRBV19 to TRBJ1-1, with D possibly TRBD1 on 6 matching bases. Looked up from germline, CDR1 is LNHDA and CDR2 is SQIVND (reference sequence). The CDR3 spans 14 residues. V was shortened by 8 bases and J by 5 bases, with 18 bases between the two germline ends. CDR3 sequence reads: CASLRELRGTEAFF. DNA for the CDR3: TGTGCCAGTCTGAGGGAACTAAGGGGGACTGAAGCTTTCTTT.

The V gene is TRBV7-9, the J gene TRBJ2-4, with TRBD2 matching over 8 bases. Trimming took 5 bases from V and 6 from J; bases not matched to a gene: 9. The CDR3 covers 15 residues. The germline CDR1 and CDR2 sequences are SEHNR and FQNEAQ (reference sequence). The CDR3 is CASSPPGGKGNIQYF. CDR3 bases: TGTGCCAGCAGCCCTCCGGGGGGGAAAGGAAACATTCAGTACTTC.

This chain joins TRBV7-9 and TRBJ2-7; possibly TRBD1 for D (5 bases). V lost 4 bases, J lost 5 bases, and 9 bases lay in between. This CDR3 has 12 residues. Germline assignment: CDR1 SEHNR and CDR2 FQNEAQ (reference sequence). CDR3: CASSSQADEQYF. The CDR3 DNA reads as TGTGCCAGCAGCTCACAGGCCGACGAGCAGTACTTC.

The chain links TRBV19 to TRBJ1-4, with D possibly matching TRBD1 (6 bases). This CDR3 is built from 14 residues. Trimming left V 7 bases short and J 3 bases short, with 12 bases between. From germline, CDR1 is LNHDA and CDR2 SQIVND (reference sequence). The CDR3 region has the DNA TGTGCCAGTAAAATACAGGGCCCTAATGAAAAACTGTTTTTT. This sequence encodes CASKIQGPNEKLFF.